This T cell receptor beta chain was captured by sequencing in a study of beta chain features in type 1 diabetes. General study findings and limits: Shortening of TCRB CDR3s, moderate but significant, appeared in all four CD4+ subsets of Type 1 diabetes patients. Type 1 diabetes patients had fewer VDJ junction insertions and more deletions. Comparison showed that naive, central memory and Treg TCRB repertoires appeared more similar among patients than among healthy donors.

It was one heparinised blood draw, averaging about 116 mL, that each donor gave. The CDR3 sequence is 13 residues long. V was cut by 0 bases and J by 6 bases, with 9 bases left in between. From germline, CDR1 is SGHRS and CDR2 YFSETQ. Sequenced material consisted of expressed TCRB transcripts (all of the isolated RNA was reverse transcribed). Assay: immunoSEQ multiplex PCR; the TCRdb copy retains only in-frame clones and omits some. The sample has hundreds of thousands of clones, 7% to 10% seen once. This clone was counted between two and nine times. The antigen is not known. The identical CDR3 is also encoded by other nucleotide sequences in the sample.

This clonotype originated in a man aged 25-45 years with type 1 diabetes. The sequenced sample consisted of central memory CD4+ T cells from blood. The chain has TRBV5-1 and TRBJ1-2, with D maybe TRBD1 (6 bases). The CDR3 DNA reads TGCGCCAGCAGCTTGGTGGGGGCCGATGGCTACACCTTC. Translated, it gives CASSLVGADGYTF.